A selection of T cell receptor beta chains follows, all from one sample in a study of OX40 agonist ivuxolimab in advanced cancers. The protocol was immunoSEQ multiplex PCR, while the TCRdb copy is restricted to in-frame clones and leaves out a portion. Of tens of thousands of clones in the sample, about 81% are singletons; the top ten hold 6.5% to 8%. The sequencing here drew on CD4+ or CD8+ T cells sorted from blood, taken in a trial of the OX40 agonist ivuxolimab. These receptor sequences come from an adult with an advanced solid tumor such as melanoma, head and neck, liver or kidney cancer. Both conserved end residues are part of each CDR3. Each record gives: J gene, D gene, clone size, CDR3 length, V gene, CDR3 protein, CDR3 DNA. A D gene is named only where the DNA matches it firmly. Expanded clones are given a class, and other clones once, few, many or no size at all.

TRBJ1-2 . . 17 TRBV11-3 CASSSGRSQEPNYGYTF .
TRBJ2-7 . . 12 TRBV30 CAWSPVSREQYF TGTGCCTGGAGTCCCGTCTCGAGGGAGCAGTACTTC
TRBJ1-1 TRBD1 . 16 TRBV7-6 CASSLVGTGLNTEAFF TGTGCCAGCAGCTTAGTGGGGACAGGGCTGAACACTGAAGCTTTCTTT
TRBJ1-2 . . 15 TRBV30 CAWSPRGSGSSGYTF TGTGCCTGGAGTCCACGCGGATCAGGGAGCAGTGGCTACACCTTC
TRBJ2-2 . . 13 TRBV7-2 CASSPQGGGELFF TGTGCCAGCAGCCCGCAGGGGGGCGGGGAGCTGTTTTTT
TRBJ1-2 . once 11 TRBV2 CASRPDSGYTF TGTGCCAGCAGGCCGGATAGTGGCTACACCTTC
TRBJ1-1 . . 18 TRBV9 CASSVDRWAAQWDTEAFF TGTGCCAGCAGCGTAGATCGTTGGGCAGCCCAATGGGACACTGAAGCTTTCTTT
TRBJ2-6 . . 16 TRBV12-5 CASGLVAGAGANVLTF TGTGCTAGTGGTTTGGTAGCGGGCGCTGGGGCCAACGTCCTGACTTTC
TRBJ2-5 TRBD1 . 15 TRBV11-2 CASSLQPGGKETQYF TGTGCCAGCAGCTTACAACCAGGGGGAAAAGAGACCCAGTACTTC
TRBJ2-1 . . 15 TRBV5-4 CASSSSAGRHNEQFF TGTGCCAGCAGCTCGTCTGCGGGGAGACACAATGAGCAGTTCTTC
TRBJ2-5 . . 12 TRBV12-5 CASGLARETQYF TGTGCTAGTGGTTTGGCCCGGGAGACCCAGTACTTC
TRBJ1-1 . few 15 TRBV7-6 CASSLRTATNTEAFF TGTGCCAGCAGCCTCCGGACAGCGACGAACACTGAAGCTTTCTTT
TRBJ1-6 TRBD1 . 17 TRBV30 CAWSGDRGRFDNSPLHF TGTGCCTGGAGTGGGGACAGGGGGCGGTTCGATAATTCACCCCTCCACTTT
TRBJ1-3 . . 16 TRBV2 CASSVRTPSSGNTIYF TGTGCCAGCAGTGTACGGACTCCGAGCTCTGGAAACACCATATATTTT
TRBJ2-7 . . 15 TRBV6-5 CASSSTKWGSYEQYF TGTGCCAGCAGTTCAACTAAATGGGGGTCCTACGAGCAGTACTTC
TRBJ2-1 TRBD2 . 16 TRBV4-2 CASSQSGGSSGNEQFF TGTGCCAGCAGCCAAAGCGGCGGGAGTTCGGGCAATGAGCAGTTCTTC
TRBJ1-1 . . 15 TRBV30 CAWLHGGFGGQRAFF TGTGCCTGGCTGCATGGGGGGTTCGGGGGTCAGCGAGCTTTCTTT
TRBJ2-7 . . 16 TRBV21-1 CASSKDTREDRYEQYF TGTGCCAGCAGCAAAGACACGAGGGAGGACCGCTACGAGCAGTACTTC
TRBJ2-2 . few 17 TRBV4-3 CASSQESWLASTGELFF TGCGCCAGCAGCCAAGAATCCTGGCTAGCTAGCACCGGGGAGCTGTTTTTT
TRBJ2-5 . . 16 TRBV7-9 CASSLGAYSEGETQYF TGTGCCAGCAGCTTGGGAGCATACTCGGAGGGAGAGACCCAGTACTTC
TRBJ1-5 . . 13 TRBV7-8 CASSSDGNQPQHF TGTGCCAGCAGCTCGGACGGGAATCAGCCCCAGCATTTT
TRBJ1-1 . once 14 TRBV7-6 CASSPGKANTEAFF TGTGCCAGCAGCCCGGGGAAGGCGAACACTGAAGCTTTCTTT
TRBJ2-2 TRBD2 once 16 TRBV7-2 CASSLFGGRTTGELFF TGTGCCAGCAGCTTATTTGGCGGGAGGACCACCGGGGAGCTGTTTTTT
TRBJ2-1 . . 16 TRBV7-9 CASRPFRQSPYNEQFF TGTGCCAGCAGACCTTTCAGACAGTCCCCATACAATGAGCAGTTCTTC
TRBJ2-4 . once 16 TRBV11-2 CASSPLAGLAKNIQYF TGTGCCAGCAGCCCCCTAGCAGGGTTAGCCAAAAACATTCAGTACTTC
TRBJ2-1 . . 13 TRBV14 CASSRLLLAEQFF TGTGCCAGCAGCCGACTTCTGCTGGCTGAGCAGTTCTTC
TRBJ2-1 TRBD2 . 15 TRBV2 CASKTGLAGNNEQFF TGTGCCAGCAAAACGGGACTAGCGGGAAACAATGAGCAGTTCTTC
TRBJ1-2 . . 13 TRBV27 CASSPEINYGYTF TGTGCCAGCAGTCCGGAAATAAACTATGGCTACACCTTC
TRBJ2-3 . . 14 TRBV11-2 CASGRTRGADTQYF TGTGCCAGCGGCCGGACGCGAGGCGCAGATACGCAGTATTTT
TRBJ2-7 TRBD1 . 15 TRBV25-1 CASSLTGTASYEQYF TGTGCCAGCAGTCTTACCGGGACAGCGAGTTACGAGCAGTACTTC
TRBJ2-7 . . 13 TRBV6-1 CASSESNTYEQYF TGTGCCAGCAGTGAGTCGAACACCTACGAGCAGTACTTC
TRBJ1-2 . . 14 TRBV5-1 CASSQGVTNYGYTF TGCGCCAGCAGCCAAGGGGTGACTAACTATGGCTACACCTTC
TRBJ2-7 . . 14 TRBV7-2 CASNAQGLHYEQYF TGTGCCAGCAACGCCCAGGGTCTACACTACGAGCAGTACTTC
TRBJ2-7 . many 11 TRBV25-1 CASSDPYEQYF TGTGCCAGCAGTGACCCCTACGAGCAGTACTTC
TRBJ2-2 . few 15 TRBV6-5 CASSYLAGDAGELFF TGTGCCAGCAGTTACTTGGCAGGGGACGCCGGGGAGCTGTTTTTT
TRBJ2-3 . once 14 TRBV4-1 CASSLTRLADTQYF TGCGCCAGCAGCCTAACCCGACTGGCAGATACGCAGTATTTT
TRBJ2-2 . . 12 TRBV5-1 CASSTYTGELFF TGCGCCAGCAGCACGTACACCGGGGAGCTGTTTTTT
TRBJ1-4 TRBD1 . 15 TRBV7-9 CASSTRQGGGEKLFF TGTGCCAGCAGCACTCGACAGGGGGGAGGTGAAAAACTGTTTTTT
TRBJ2-3 . . 15 TRBV25-1 CASSEPGSGTDTQYF TGTGCCAGCAGTGAGCCTGGGAGCGGCACAGATACGCAGTATTTT
TRBJ2-3 TRBD2 . 17 TRBV10-3 CAISARLADPSTDTQYF TGTGCCATCAGTGCAAGGCTAGCGGACCCTAGCACAGATACGCAGTATTTT
TRBJ1-3 TRBD1 . 19 TRBV9 CASSVPMDRGQSSGNTIYF TGTGCCAGCAGCGTACCTATGGACAGGGGACAGAGCTCTGGAAACACCATATATTTT
TRBJ2-7 . . 14 TRBV18 CASSPSGLTYEQYF TGTGCCAGCTCACCGTCAGGGTTAACCTACGAGCAGTACTTC
TRBJ2-7 . . 15 TRBV14 CASSHPGQSSYEQYF TGTGCCAGCAGCCATCCGGGACAAAGCTCCTACGAGCAGTACTTC
TRBJ1-1 . . 12 TRBV6-5 CASSYSAGDAFF TGTGCCAGCAGTTACTCAGCGGGGGACGCTTTCTTT
TRBJ1-4 . few 14 TRBV5-5 CASSSGQLNEKLFF TGTGCCAGCAGCTCCGGACAGCTTAATGAAAAACTGTTTTTT
TRBJ2-3 TRBD2 . 17 TRBV11-3 CASSLGTSGGPTDTQYF TGTGCCAGCAGCCTAGGAACGAGCGGGGGGCCCACAGATACGCAGTATTTT
TRBJ2-7 . . 13 TRBV7-9 CASSGGTTGEQYF TGTGCCAGCAGCGGCGGGACGACGGGCGAGCAGTACTTC
TRBJ1-5 . . 15 TRBV19 CASSMGGLGDQPQHF TGTGCCAGCTCTATGGGGGGATTAGGAGATCAGCCCCAGCATTTT
TRBJ2-2 . . 15 TRBV6-5 CASSYEGTSVGELFF TGTGCCAGCAGTTATGAGGGGACCTCCGTCGGGGAGCTGTTTTTT
TRBJ1-5 TRBD1 . 16 TRBV19 CASSMFGDRGHQPQHF TGTGCCAGTAGTATGTTTGGGGACAGGGGGCATCAGCCCCAGCATTTT
TRBJ2-2 . . 16 TRBV15 CATSRSDARDTGELFF TGTGCCACCAGCAGATCCGACGCCAGGGACACCGGGGAGCTGTTTTTT
TRBJ2-3 . once 14 TRBV5-1 CASSPGVSTDTQYF TGCGCCAGCAGCCCGGGAGTTAGCACAGATACGCAGTATTTT
TRBJ2-7 . few 15 TRBV5-1 CASSLGGTLTYEQYF TGCGCCAGCAGCTTGGGGGGCACGCTAACCTACGAGCAGTACTTC
TRBJ1-5 TRBD1 . 18 TRBV4-1 CASSRAGTGTYSNQPQHF TGCGCCAGCAGCCGGGCCGGGACAGGAACCTATAGCAATCAGCCCCAGCATTTT